This TCR beta chain was obtained from a study of blood T cell repertoires in COVID-19. About the study: Sites across the United States, Italy and Spain contributed samples from acute and convalescent COVID-19. PBMCs, B-cell-depleted T cells, or T cells provided the cDNA or gDNA that made up the material.

The authors' processing: Using reference gene primer amplification, nucleated cell counts were estimated. TCRdb's copy holds only in-frame clones and misses some; the assay was immunoSEQ multiplex PCR. V, J and clone size reflect that table, while D and trimming were determined from the DNA. The repertoire consists of approximately 150,000 clones, with around 88% occurring once and the leading ten covering around 20%. V lost 2 bases and J lost 2, with 10 bases in between. CDR1 MNHEY and CDR2 SVGAGI come from the germline V gene. The CDR3 is 14 amino acids. The sequenced sample was peripheral blood. The chain recombines TRBV6-5 with TRBJ2-7; D may be TRBD1 (6 bases). This receptor was identified in a woman in her sixties or seventies who had recovered from COVID-19. The CDR3 sequence is CASSYQGSAYEQYF. The DNA of the CDR3 is TGTGCCAGCAGTTACCAGGGGTCGGCCTACGAGCAGTACTTC.